The 5 T cell receptor beta chains listed next were all sequenced from one sample in a study of shared clonotypes between healthy human individuals. Only in-frame clones appear in the TCRdb table, and some are missing; sequencing was by immunoSEQ multiplex PCR. The sample has under 2.5 million clones; around 93% are singletons. The sequenced sample consisted of naive CD4+ T cells from PBMCs. Regarding subset: CD45RA+ positively selected. The receptors derive from a man between 18 and 35 years old in good health. Some clones in this sample may be carry-over from other donors' samples.

CDR3 sequence reads: CASEYGTNEAKNIQYF. Written as DNA, the CDR3 is TGTGCCAGCGAATACGGGACAAATGAAGCCAAAAACATTCAGTACTTC. The chain combines TRBV2 with TRBJ2-4; possibly TRBD1 for D (6 bases). The CDR3 has 16 residues. From germline, CDR1 is SNHLY and CDR2 FYNNEI. Trimming cost V 8 bases and J 0 bases, with 17 bases left between them.

This clone came up once. The gene calls are TRBV30 and TRBJ2-5; TRBD2 might be the D (6 bases). Per germline, CDR1 GTSNPN and CDR2 SVGIG (reference sequence). Trimming removed 0 bases from V and 2 bases from J, with 10 bases in between. The CDR3 is 14 residues long. CDR3 sequence reads: CAWSVHSGQETQYF. CDR3 nucleotide sequence: TGTGCCTGGAGTGTACATAGCGGTCAAGAGACCCAGTACTTC.

The chain combines TRBV19 with TRBJ2-3; a weak D match, TRBD1 (5 bases). V lost 3 bases, J lost 10 bases, and 8 bases lay in between. Germline lookup yields CDR1 LNHDA and CDR2 SQIVND (reference sequence). The CDR3 has 11 amino acids. The CDR3 DNA sequence: TGTGCCAGTAGTATTCAGGGTTCGCAGTATTTT. Amino acids: CASSIQGSQYF.

Only one count was recorded for this clone. The CDR3 region has the DNA TGTGCCAGCAGTTGGGCCAACGTCCTGACTTTC. This codes for CASSWANVLTF. The gene calls are TRBV28 and TRBJ2-6; D not resolved. The V end was cut by 4 bases, the J end by 5 bases, with 0 bases between. Looked up from germline, CDR1 is MDHEN and CDR2 is SYDVKM. This CDR3 region has 11 residues.

The chain carries TRBV4-2 and TRBJ2-3; 10 nucleotides align to TRBD2. This CDR3 is built from 16 residues. The germline gives CDR1 LGHNA, CDR2 YNFKEQ. Losses at the gene ends were 1 base for V and 6 bases for J; bases not matched to a gene: 7. The CDR3 loop is CASSQVPSGSKDTQYF. The CDR3 bases are TGTGCCAGCAGCCAAGTCCCTAGCGGGAGTAAGGATACGCAGTATTTT.